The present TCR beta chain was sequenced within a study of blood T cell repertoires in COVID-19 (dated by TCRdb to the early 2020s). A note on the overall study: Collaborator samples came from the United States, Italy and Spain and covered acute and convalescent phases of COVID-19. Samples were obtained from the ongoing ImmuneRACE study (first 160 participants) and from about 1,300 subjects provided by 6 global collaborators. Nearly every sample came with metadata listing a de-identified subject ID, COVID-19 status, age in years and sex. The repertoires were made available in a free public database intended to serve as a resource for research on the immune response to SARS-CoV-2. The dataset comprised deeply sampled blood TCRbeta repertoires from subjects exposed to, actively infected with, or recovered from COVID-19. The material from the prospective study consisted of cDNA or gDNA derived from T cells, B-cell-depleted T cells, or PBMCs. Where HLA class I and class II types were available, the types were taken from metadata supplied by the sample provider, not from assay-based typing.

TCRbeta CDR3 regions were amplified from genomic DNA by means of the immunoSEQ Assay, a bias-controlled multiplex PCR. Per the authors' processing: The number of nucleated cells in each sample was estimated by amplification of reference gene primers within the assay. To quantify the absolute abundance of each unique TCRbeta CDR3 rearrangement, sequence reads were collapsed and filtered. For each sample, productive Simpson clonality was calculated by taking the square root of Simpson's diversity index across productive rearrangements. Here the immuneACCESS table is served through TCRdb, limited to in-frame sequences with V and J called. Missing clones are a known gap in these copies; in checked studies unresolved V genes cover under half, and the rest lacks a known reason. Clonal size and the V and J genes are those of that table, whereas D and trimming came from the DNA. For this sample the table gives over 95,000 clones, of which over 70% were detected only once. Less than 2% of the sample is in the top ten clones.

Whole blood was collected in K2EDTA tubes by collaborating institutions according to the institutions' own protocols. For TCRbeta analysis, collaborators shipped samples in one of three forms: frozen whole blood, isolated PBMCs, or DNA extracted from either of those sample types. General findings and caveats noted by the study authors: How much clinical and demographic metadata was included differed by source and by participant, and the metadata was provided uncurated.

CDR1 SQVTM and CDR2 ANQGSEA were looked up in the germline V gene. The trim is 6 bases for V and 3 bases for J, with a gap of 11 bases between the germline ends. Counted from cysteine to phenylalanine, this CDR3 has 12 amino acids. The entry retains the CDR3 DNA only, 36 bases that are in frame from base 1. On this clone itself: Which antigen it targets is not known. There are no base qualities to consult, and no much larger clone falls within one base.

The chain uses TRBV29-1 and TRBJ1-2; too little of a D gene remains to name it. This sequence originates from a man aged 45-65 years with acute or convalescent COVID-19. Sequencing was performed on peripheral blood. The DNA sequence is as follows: TGCAGCGTCAAGCGCGGGGACTATGGCTACACCTTC. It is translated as CSVKRGDYGYTF.